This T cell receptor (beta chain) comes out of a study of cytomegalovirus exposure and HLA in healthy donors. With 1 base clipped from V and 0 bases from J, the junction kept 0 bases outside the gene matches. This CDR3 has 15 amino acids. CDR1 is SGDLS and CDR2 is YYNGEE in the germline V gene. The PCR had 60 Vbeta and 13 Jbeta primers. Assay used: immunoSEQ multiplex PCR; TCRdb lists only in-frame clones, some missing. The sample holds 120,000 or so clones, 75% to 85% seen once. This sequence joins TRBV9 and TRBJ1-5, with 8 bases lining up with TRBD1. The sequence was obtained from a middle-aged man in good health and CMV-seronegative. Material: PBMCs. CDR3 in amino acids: CASSVTGGSNQPQHF. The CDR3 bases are TGTGCCAGCAGCGTAACAGGGGGTAGCAATCAGCCCCAGCATTTT.